Listed here are 30 T cell receptor beta chains from one sample, sequenced in a study of blood T cell repertoires in COVID-19. The protocol was immunoSEQ multiplex PCR, while the TCRdb copy is restricted to in-frame clones and leaves out a portion. The sample holds fewer than 300,000 clones; approximately 85% are singletons and the top ten take 13%. Specimen: peripheral blood. The origin of the receptors is a human donor in a cohort sampled during active COVID-19.

The chain has TRBV12-3 or TRBV12-4 and TRBJ2-1; D is perhaps TRBD2 (6 bases). Trimming shortened V by 6 bases and J by 15 bases, and 15 bases separated the two germline ends. This CDR3 comprises 11 residues. CDR3 in amino acids: CASSATGTRFF. The CDR3 DNA reads TGTGCCAGCAGCGCGACCGGGACTCGGTTCTTC.

V is TRBV20-1 and J is TRBJ2-1, with D maybe TRBD1 (5 bases). The CDR3 contains 11 residues. Germline V lookup: CDR1 DFQATT, CDR2 SNEGSKA (reference sequence). In nucleotides, the CDR3 is TGCATCTCCCAGGGTGACAATGAGCAGTTCTTC. It translates to CISQGDNEQFF.

The chain has TRBV4-3 and TRBJ2-7; TRBD2 matches 8 bases. Germline V lookup: CDR1 LGHNA, CDR2 YSLEER. This CDR3 spans 15 amino acids. V lost 8 bases and J lost 1; bases outside the gene matches: 10. The CDR3: CASSSQLAESYEQYF. The CDR3 region has the DNA TGCGCCAGCTCTTCACAACTAGCGGAGTCCTACGAGCAGTACTTC.

J is TRBJ2-1 and V is TRBV7-2, with 8 positions matching TRBD2. Trimming took 1 base from V and 5 from J; bases not matched to a gene: 13. The CDR3 has 18 residues. CDR1 is SGHTA and CDR2 is FQGNSA in the germline V gene. The CDR3 spells CASSLGGTRFLSHNEQFF. The CDR3 DNA reads TGTGCCAGCAGCTTAGGTGGGACTAGGTTCTTGTCCCACAATGAGCAGTTCTTC.

The chain links TRBV4-3 to TRBJ2-3; 9 positions match TRBD2. Germline assignment: CDR1 LGHNA and CDR2 YSLEER. V dropped 5 bases and J dropped 5; count of bases not matched to a gene: 8. CDR3 size: 15 residues. The DNA of the CDR3 is TGCGCCAGCAGCTATACTAGCGGGTTGGGAGATACGCAGTATTTT. Amino acids: CASSYTSGLGDTQYF.

CDR3 in DNA: TGTGCCAGCAGCTTAGCGGGAGTTAGCACAGATACGCAGTATTTT. This gives the protein CASSLAGVSTDTQYF. The chain uses TRBV11-2 and TRBJ2-3; a weak D match, TRBD2 (6 bases). Germline V lookup: CDR1 SGHAT, CDR2 FQNNGV. This CDR3 is 15 amino acids long. V was shortened by 1 base and J by 0 bases, with 8 bases between the two germline ends.

The gene calls are TRBV10-3 and TRBJ1-3; no definite D call. CDR3 length equals 14 residues. The V end was cut by 3 bases, the J end by 0 bases, with 6 bases between. From germline, CDR1 is ENHRY and CDR2 SYGVKD. The CDR3 spells CAISETYSGNTIYF. In nucleotides, the CDR3 is TGTGCCATCAGTGAAACTTACTCTGGAAACACCATATATTTT.

The chain is built from TRBV19 and TRBJ1-6; D unclear. CDR1 is LNHDA and CDR2 is SQIVND in the germline V gene (reference sequence). Trimming removed 5 bases at V and 9 bases at J, with 11 bases between. This CDR3 contains 13 residues. The CDR3 region is CASSRVWSSPLHF. Written as DNA, the CDR3 is TGTGCCAGTAGTCGGGTCTGGAGTTCACCCCTCCACTTT.

This chain uses TRBV18 with TRBJ2-6, with D perhaps TRBD1 (6 bases). Germline V gene lookup returns CDR1 KGHSH and CDR2 LQKENI. The CDR3 is made up of 16 amino acids. V lost 6 bases to trimming and J lost 0 bases, with 12 bases between them. The CDR3 DNA reads TGTGCCAGCTCTCAGGGGCAGATCTCTGGGGCCAACGTCCTGACTTTC. It specifies CASSQGQISGANVLTF.

This chain uses TRBV7-9 with TRBJ1-1; D gene ambiguous. V was pared by 1 base and J by 1 base, with 7 bases between. The CDR3 runs to 14 residues. Germline assignment: CDR1 SEHNR and CDR2 FQNEAQ (reference sequence). DNA for the CDR3: TGTGCCAGCAGCTTAGGACAATCGAACACTGAAGCTTTCTTT. Translated: CASSLGQSNTEAFF.

The chain uses TRBV10-3 and TRBJ2-5; the match to TRBD1 covers 9 bases. With V trimmed by 0 bases and J by 5 bases, 1 base remained unmatched. The CDR3 consists of 14 residues. Germline values: CDR1 ENHRY, CDR2 SYGVKD. The CDR3 loop reads CAISESDRGETQYF. The CDR3 DNA reads TGTGCCATCAGTGAGTCGGACAGGGGCGAGACCCAGTACTTC.

The V call is TRBV11-3, the J call TRBJ2-1; 9 bases agree with TRBD2. V dropped 6 bases and J dropped 8; count of bases not matched to a gene: 11. CDR3 length: 15 residues. Germline loops: CDR1 SGHNT, CDR2 YENEEA. The chain's CDR3 is CASSQGAGGVDEQFF. DNA for the CDR3: TGTGCCAGCAGTCAAGGGGCGGGAGGGGTGGATGAGCAGTTCTTC.

The V call is TRBV29-1, the J call TRBJ1-4, with unresolved D. The CDR3 sequence is 13 residues long. Trimming removed 4 bases at V and 1 base at J, with 7 bases between. Germline V gives CDR1 SQVTM, CDR2 ANQGSEA. This CDR3 is CSVASQTNEKLFF. In nucleotides, the CDR3 is TGCAGCGTTGCATCCCAAACTAATGAAAAACTGTTTTTT.

The chain links TRBV28 to TRBJ2-5; no reliable D call. CDR1 and CDR2 from the germline V gene are MDHEN and SYDVKM. The CDR3 spans 13 residues. With 6 bases removed from V and 5 bases from J, the gap between germline ends came to 13 bases. CDR3 coding DNA: TGTGCCAGCAGGCTTACCTCCGGGGAGACCCAGTACTTC. It encodes CASRLTSGETQYF.

The gene calls are TRBV3-1 (or the pseudogene TRBV3-2) and TRBJ1-2, with unresolved D. With 2 bases removed from V and 1 base from J, the gap between germline ends came to 8 bases. From germline, CDR1 is LGHDT and CDR2 YNNKEL (reference sequence). The CDR3 covers 14 residues. CDR3 region: CASSQTVLNYGYTF. CDR3 in DNA: TGTGCCAGCAGCCAAACCGTACTTAACTATGGCTACACCTTC.

The CDR3 loop reads CASSYSSARERYNEQFF. CDR3 nucleotide sequence: TGTGCCAGCAGCTACTCCTCGGCGCGGGAGAGGTACAATGAGCAGTTCTTC. The chain carries TRBV11-2 and TRBJ2-1; 7 nucleotides match TRBD2. The CDR3 spans 17 residues. Germline CDR1 SGHAT, CDR2 FQNNGV. After removal of 4 bases from V and 4 bases from J, the junction contained 13 bases not matched to a gene.

V usage is TRBV7-8 and J usage is TRBJ1-2, with D tentatively TRBD1 (6 bases). V dropped 4 bases and J dropped 1 base, with 10 bases sitting between them. In germline, CDR1 is SGHVS, CDR2 FQNEAQ. There are 14 residues in the CDR3. CDR3 in DNA: TGTGCCAGCAGCTCCTACAGGGATAACTATGGCTACACCTTC. Translated: CASSSYRDNYGYTF.

The chain joins TRBV6-2 or TRBV6-3 to TRBJ2-1; D is unresolved. Trimming stripped 0 bases from V and 12 bases from J, with 9 bases between. Germline V CDR1 and CDR2: MNHEY, SVGEGT. The CDR3 consists of 12 residues. The CDR3 DNA follows: TGTGCCAGCAGTTACTCTCCAGGCCTGCAGTTCTTC. Encoded protein: CASSYSPGLQFF.

The chain has TRBV5-4 and TRBJ1-3; the D gene is possibly TRBD1 (6 bases). Germline CDR1 reads SGHNT; CDR2 reads YYREEE (reference sequence). The CDR3 is 16 residues long. V was shortened by 0 bases and J by 4 bases, with 14 bases between the two germline ends. Here the CDR3 DNA reads TGTGCCAGCAGCTTGGATCGGGGGGGGCCCGGAAACACCATATATTTT. It codes for CASSLDRGGPGNTIYF.

The chain joins TRBV15 to TRBJ1-2; D is possibly TRBD1 (5 bases). From germline, CDR1 is LNHNV and CDR2 YYDKDF (reference sequence). The V gene lost 0 bases and the J gene lost 4 bases, with 18 bases spanning the gap. The CDR3 is 17 residues long. This CDR3 reads CATSRDQTEPLLYGYTF. For the CDR3, the DNA is TGTGCCACCAGCAGAGATCAGACAGAGCCCTTACTCTATGGCTACACCTTC.

The V gene is TRBV7-3, the J gene TRBJ2-7, with D maybe TRBD1 (6 bases). Germline CDR1 and CDR2: SGHTA and FQGTGA. The V gene lost 2 bases and the J gene lost 0 bases, with 11 bases spanning the gap. CDR3 length: 15 amino acids. The CDR3 DNA reads as TGTGCCAGCAGCTTATATCAGGGGAGCTCCTACGAGCAGTACTTC. Encoded protein: CASSLYQGSSYEQYF.

This clone was seen only once. The rearrangement links TRBV9 to TRBJ2-7; 13 bases are shared with TRBD2. Germline V gene data show CDR1 as SGDLS and CDR2 as YYNGEE. The CDR3 covers 16 residues. With V trimmed by 1 base and J by 4 bases, 5 bases remained unmatched. As DNA, the CDR3 is TGTGCCAGCAGCGTAACCGGGACTAGCGGGATTTACGAGCAGTACTTC. Translating gives CASSVTGTSGIYEQYF.

This clone appeared once. The chain combines TRBV27 with TRBJ1-2; TRBD1 aligns across 8 bases. CDR3 size: 15 residues. In germline, CDR1 is MNHEY, CDR2 SMNVEV (reference sequence). V trimming: 5 bases; J trimming: 5 bases; junction bases outside the gene matches: 10. In DNA, the CDR3 is TGTGCCAGCAGTCTAACTGGACAGGGATTTTATGGCTACACCTTC. Residues: CASSLTGQGFYGYTF.

In the case of this clone: Germline and junction disagree at one end, which may indicate a read error. The V call is TRBV6-6, the J call TRBJ2-7, with 8 bases fitting TRBD1. CDR3 length equals 13 residues. Germline CDR1 and CDR2: MNHNY and SVGAGI (reference sequence). The DNA for the CDR3 is TGTGCCAGCACCCTCGACAGGGGATCAGCTCAGGACTTC. Amino acid sequence: CASTLDRGSAQDF.

The chain is built from TRBV19 and TRBJ2-1; weak D call: TRBD2 (6 bases). The germline CDR1 and CDR2 sequences are LNHDA and SQIVND (reference sequence). V gave up 6 bases and J gave up 4 bases, with 16 bases separating them. The CDR3 totals 15 residues. The CDR3 loop is CASSARGTTYNEQFF. In nucleotides, the CDR3 is TGTGCCAGTAGCGCCCGGGGGACCACTTACAATGAGCAGTTCTTC.

The chain uses TRBV6-5 and TRBJ1-4; 8 bases agree with TRBD1. V shed 7 bases, J shed 0 bases, and the junction held 4 bases outside the gene matches. Germline CDR1 and CDR2: MNHEY and SVGAGI. This CDR3 comprises 15 residues. CDR3 DNA sequence: TGTGCCAGCAAAAAACAGGGGGCAACTAATGAAAAACTGTTTTTT. Translating it yields CASKKQGATNEKLFF.

The rearrangement joins TRBV20-1 to TRBJ2-7; 8 nucleotides align to TRBD2. CDR1 DFQATT and CDR2 SNEGSKA come from the germline V gene (reference sequence). V lost 4 bases, J lost 6 bases, and 2 bases stayed unmatched. This CDR3 is 11 amino acids long. The CDR3 nucleotides read TGCAGTGCTAAACGGGAGGGCGAGCAGTACTTC. Protein product: CSAKREGEQYF.

This chain links TRBV5-4 with TRBJ2-7, with TRBD2 matching over 7 bases. The CDR3 runs 16 residues. Germline CDR1 and CDR2: SGHNT and YYREEE (reference sequence). V was clipped by 0 bases and J by 5 bases; unmatched bases: 11. The CDR3 region has the DNA TGTGCCAGCAGCTTGGGCTTCGGTCGGGAGGCGCACGAGCAGTACTTC. Translated, it gives CASSLGFGREAHEQYF.

The chain joins TRBV6-5 to TRBJ2-7; the D gene is possibly TRBD1 (6 bases). With 0 bases removed from V and 6 bases from J, the gap between germline ends came to 18 bases. The germline gives CDR1 MNHEY, CDR2 SVGAGI. CDR3 length: 16 residues. This CDR3 reads CASSYSWGQGRGEQYF. The CDR3 bases are TGTGCCAGCAGTTACTCTTGGGGGCAGGGGAGAGGCGAGCAGTACTTC.

V gene TRBV3-1 (or the pseudogene TRBV3-2) combines with J gene TRBJ1-6; D perhaps matches TRBD1 (6 bases). V was shortened by 1 base and J by 6 bases, with 13 bases between the two germline ends. The CDR3 consists of 16 residues. Germline V gives CDR1 LGHDT, CDR2 YNNKEL (reference sequence). CDR3 sequence reads: CASSQGRTGSNSPLHF. DNA of the CDR3: TGTGCCAGCAGCCAAGGCCGCACAGGGTCTAATTCACCCCTCCACTTT.